This T cell receptor (beta chain) was captured by sequencing in a study of tissue T cells after allogeneic stem cell transplantation. Study-level findings and limits: Within patients, tissue anatomy strongly shaped TCR repertoire composition. Blood and spleen captured only part of the tissue TCR repertoire.

Indicated time point: mouse harvest day 7 after allogeneic transplant. Each mouse received 10^7 T-cell-depleted marrow cells plus 10^6 splenic CD5+ T cells by tail vein. B6 (H2b) cells into BALB/c (H2d) mice; tissues taken at day 7 or 14. About this clone itself: Its antigen is still unknown. The gene names given are mouse names. The sequence runs out 1 residue before the end of the CDR3; the remainder is reconstructed from the germline J gene.

TCRdb's copy holds only in-frame clones and misses some; the assay was immunoSEQ multiplex PCR. The data contain 6,500 to 7,500 clones, over 35% of them singletons. Germline CDR1 is SGHSN and CDR2 is HYEKVE. CDR3 length equals 17 residues. Trimming took 1 base from V and 0 from J; bases not matched to a gene: 6. This chain uses TRBV12-1 with TRBJ2-4; 10 bases fit TRBD2. The source is a female BALB/c mouse given C57BL/6 T cells with graft-versus-host disease after an allogeneic hematopoietic cell transplant. Sequencing input: gut tissue. The CDR3 sequence: CASSLWTGGTSQNTLYF. The CDR3 bases that were read are TGTGCCAGCTCTCTGTGGACTGGGGGCACTAGTCAAAACACCTTGTAC.